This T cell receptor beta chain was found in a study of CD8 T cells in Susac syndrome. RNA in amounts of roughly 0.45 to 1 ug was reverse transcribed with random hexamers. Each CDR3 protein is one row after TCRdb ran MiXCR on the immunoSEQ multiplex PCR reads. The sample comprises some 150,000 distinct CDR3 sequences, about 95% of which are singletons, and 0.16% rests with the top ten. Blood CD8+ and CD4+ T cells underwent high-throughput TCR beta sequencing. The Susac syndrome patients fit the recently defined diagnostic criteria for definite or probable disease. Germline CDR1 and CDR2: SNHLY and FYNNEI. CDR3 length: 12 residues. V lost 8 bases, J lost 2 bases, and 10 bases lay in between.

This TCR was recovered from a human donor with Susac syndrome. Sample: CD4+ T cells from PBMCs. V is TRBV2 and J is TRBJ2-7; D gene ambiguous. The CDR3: CASRTWAYEQYF. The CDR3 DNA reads TGTGCCAGCCGTACCTGGGCCTACGAGCAGTACTTC.